A selection of T cell receptor beta chains follows, all from one sample in a study of CD8+CD57+ T cells in acquired aplastic anemia. TCRdb re-called the reads with MiXCR, one entry per CDR3 protein. The sample lists about 200,000 distinct CDR3 sequences, about 60% occurring once. Source material: sorted CD4+, CD8+, or CD8+CD57+ T cells (not recorded which) from PBMCs. The receptors shown here come from a human donor with aplastic anemia. CDR3s include the opening cysteine and the closing phenylalanine or tryptophan. D genes are given only for firm matches. Only some rows state a clone size, as once, few, many or a class for expanded clones.

CASSLGASGRETQYF,TGTGCTAGCAGCTTAGGGGCTAGCGGGAGGGAGACCCAGTACTTC,few,TRBV7-7,15,TRBJ2-5,TRBD2
CASSPTGGAFF,TGTGCCAGCAGCCCGACAGGCGGAGCTTTCTTT,NA,TRBV7-9,11,TRBJ1-1,NA
CATSDPFSYNEQFF,TGTGCCACCAGTGACCCCTTCTCCTACAATGAGCAGTTCTTC,few,TRBV24-1,14,TRBJ2-1,NA
CASSLTGVAVYEQYF,TGTGCCAGCAGTTTAACAGGGGTGGCTGTCTACGAGCAGTACTTC,NA,TRBV6-5,15,TRBJ2-7,TRBD1
CASSLSTRTGEDYGYTF,TGTGCCAGCAGTTTATCTACGAGGACAGGGGAGGACTATGGCTACACCTTC,NA,TRBV7-8,17,TRBJ1-2,TRBD1
CASSLGGGLDTQYF,TGTGCCAGCAGCTTGGGGGGAGGTTTGGATACGCAGTATTTT,many,TRBV5-6,14,TRBJ2-3,NA
CASSPGTGRWDNEQFF,TGTGCCAGTAGTCCGGGGACAGGGAGGTGGGACAATGAGCAGTTCTTC,NA,TRBV19,16,TRBJ2-1,TRBD1
CSASPRTVYEQYF,TGCAGTGCTAGCCCTAGGACCGTCTACGAGCAGTACTTC,few,TRBV20-1,13,TRBJ2-7,NA
CASRGYGYTF,TGTGCCAGCAGGGGCTATGGCTACACCTTC,NA,TRBV12-3/TRBV12-4,10,TRBJ1-2,NA
CAGSRADSYEQYF,TGTGCCGGATCTAGGGCTGACTCCTACGAGCAGTACTTC,few,TRBV5-1,13,TRBJ2-7,NA
CASSRKGGTYEQYF,TGTGCCAGTAGCCGAAAGGGAGGAACCTACGAGCAGTACTTC,NA,TRBV19,14,TRBJ2-7,NA
CASRLAGGSSYNEQFF,TGTGCCAGCCGACTAGCGGGGGGAAGCTCCTACAATGAGCAGTTCTTC,NA,TRBV2,16,TRBJ2-1,TRBD2
CASSVGQGRGEQYF,TGTGCCAGTAGTGTGGGACAGGGTAGGGGCGAGCAGTACTTC,once,TRBV19,14,TRBJ2-7,TRBD1
CASTPGQGRAQETQYF,TGTGCCAGTACCCCCGGACAGGGTAGGGCACAAGAGACCCAGTACTTC,NA,TRBV19,16,TRBJ2-5,TRBD1
CATSSLAGGPYEQYF,TGTGCCACCAGCAGCCTAGCGGGGGGGCCCTACGAGCAGTACTTC,NA,TRBV15,15,TRBJ2-7,TRBD2
CATSTQGTNYGYTF,TGTGCCACCAGCACTCAGGGAACTAACTATGGCTACACCTTC,NA,TRBV15,14,TRBJ1-2,NA
CASRTSGRESDTQYF,TGCGCCAGCCGGACTAGCGGGAGAGAGTCAGATACGCAGTATTTT,NA,TRBV5-1,15,TRBJ2-3,TRBD2